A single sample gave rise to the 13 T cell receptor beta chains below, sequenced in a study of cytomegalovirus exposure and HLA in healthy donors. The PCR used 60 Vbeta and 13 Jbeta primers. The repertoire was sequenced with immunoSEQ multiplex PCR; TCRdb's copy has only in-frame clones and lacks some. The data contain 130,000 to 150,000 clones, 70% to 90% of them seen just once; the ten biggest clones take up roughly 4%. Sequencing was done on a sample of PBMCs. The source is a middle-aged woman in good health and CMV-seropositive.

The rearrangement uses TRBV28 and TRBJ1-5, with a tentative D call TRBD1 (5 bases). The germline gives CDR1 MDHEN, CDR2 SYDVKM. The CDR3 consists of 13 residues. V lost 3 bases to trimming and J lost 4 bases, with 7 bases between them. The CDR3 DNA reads TGTGCCAGCAGTTTTCAGGGAAATCAGCCCCAGCATTTT. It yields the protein CASSFQGNQPQHF. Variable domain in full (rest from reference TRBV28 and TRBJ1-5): DVKVTQSSRYLVKRTGEKVFLECVQDMDHENMFWYRQDPGLGLRLIYFSYDVKMKEKGDIPEGYSVSREKKERFSLILESASTNQTSMYLCASSFQGNQPQHFGDGTRLSIL.

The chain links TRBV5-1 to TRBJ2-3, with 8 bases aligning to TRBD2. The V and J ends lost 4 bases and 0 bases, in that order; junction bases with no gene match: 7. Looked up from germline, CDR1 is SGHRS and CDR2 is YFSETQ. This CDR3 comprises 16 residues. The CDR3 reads CASSGAGVGSTDTQYF. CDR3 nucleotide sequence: TGCGCCAGCAGCGGAGCGGGAGTGGGGAGCACAGATACGCAGTATTTT.

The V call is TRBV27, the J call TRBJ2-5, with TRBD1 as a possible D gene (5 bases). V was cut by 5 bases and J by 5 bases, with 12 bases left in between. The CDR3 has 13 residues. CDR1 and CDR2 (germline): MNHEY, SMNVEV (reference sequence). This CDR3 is CASSPGPGETQYF. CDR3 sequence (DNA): TGTGCCAGCAGTCCAGGGCCCGGGGAGACCCAGTACTTC.

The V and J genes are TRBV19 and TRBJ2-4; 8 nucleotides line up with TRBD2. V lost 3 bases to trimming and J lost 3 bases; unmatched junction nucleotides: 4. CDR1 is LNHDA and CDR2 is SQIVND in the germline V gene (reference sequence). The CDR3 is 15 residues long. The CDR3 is CASSISGRVKNIQYF. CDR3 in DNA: TGTGCCAGTAGTATCAGCGGGAGAGTCAAAAACATTCAGTACTTC.

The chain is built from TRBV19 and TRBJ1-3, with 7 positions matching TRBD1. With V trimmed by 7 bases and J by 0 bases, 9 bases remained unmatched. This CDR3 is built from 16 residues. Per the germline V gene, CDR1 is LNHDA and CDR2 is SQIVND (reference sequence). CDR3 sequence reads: CASKSRGPSSGNTIYF. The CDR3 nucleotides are TGTGCCAGTAAATCGAGGGGGCCGAGCTCTGGAAACACCATATATTTT.

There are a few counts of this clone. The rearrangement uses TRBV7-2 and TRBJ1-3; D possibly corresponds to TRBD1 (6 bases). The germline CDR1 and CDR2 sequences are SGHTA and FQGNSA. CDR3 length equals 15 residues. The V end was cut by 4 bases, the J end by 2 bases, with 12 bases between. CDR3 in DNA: TGTGCCAGCAGCTCAACAGGGAACGCTGGAAACACCATATATTTT. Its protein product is CASSSTGNAGNTIYF.

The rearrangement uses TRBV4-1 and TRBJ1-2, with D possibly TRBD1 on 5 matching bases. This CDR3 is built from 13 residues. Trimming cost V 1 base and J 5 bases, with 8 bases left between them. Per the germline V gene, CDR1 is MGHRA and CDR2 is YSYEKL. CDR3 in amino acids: CASSQVTGYGYTF. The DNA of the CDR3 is TGCGCCAGCAGCCAAGTCACAGGTTATGGCTACACCTTC.

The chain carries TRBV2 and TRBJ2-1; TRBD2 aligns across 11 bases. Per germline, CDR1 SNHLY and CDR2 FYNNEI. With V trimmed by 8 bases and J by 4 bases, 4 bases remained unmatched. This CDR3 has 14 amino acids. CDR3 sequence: CASATSGSYNEQFF. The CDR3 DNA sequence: TGTGCCAGCGCAACTAGCGGGAGTTACAATGAGCAGTTCTTC.

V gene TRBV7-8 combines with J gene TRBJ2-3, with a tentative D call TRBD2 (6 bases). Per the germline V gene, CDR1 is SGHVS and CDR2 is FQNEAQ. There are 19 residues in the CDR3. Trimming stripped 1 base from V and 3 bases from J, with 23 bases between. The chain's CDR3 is CASSLDAFVTRGVTDTQYF. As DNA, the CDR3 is TGTGCCAGCAGCTTAGATGCGTTTGTGACTAGGGGTGTTACAGATACGCAGTATTTT.

In DNA form, the CDR3 reads TGTGCCAGCAGCTTACCCCCCCCGGGTAATCAGCCCCAGCATTTT. As protein: CASSLPPPGNQPQHF. The chain employs TRBV7-2 and TRBJ1-5; no definite D call. The ends were cut back, 2 bases at V and 4 bases at J, with 12 bases in the middle. This CDR3 is built from 15 residues. Germline V gene lookup returns CDR1 SGHTA and CDR2 FQGNSA.

This CDR3 reads CASSLLWDRVTYNEQFF. CDR3 bases: TGTGCCAGCAGCTTGTTATGGGACAGGGTGACGTACAATGAGCAGTTCTTC. This chain links TRBV5-4 with TRBJ2-1; 9 nucleotides match TRBD1. Germline V gene lookup returns CDR1 SGHNT and CDR2 YYREEE (reference sequence). With V trimmed by 1 base and J by 4 bases, 9 bases remained unmatched. This CDR3 region has 17 residues.

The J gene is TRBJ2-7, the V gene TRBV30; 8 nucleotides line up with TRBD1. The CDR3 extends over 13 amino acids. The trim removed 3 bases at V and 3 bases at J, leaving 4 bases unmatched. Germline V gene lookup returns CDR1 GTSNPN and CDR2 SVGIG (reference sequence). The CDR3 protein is CAWSQDRGYEQYF. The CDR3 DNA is TGTGCCTGGAGCCAAGACAGGGGCTACGAGCAGTACTTC.

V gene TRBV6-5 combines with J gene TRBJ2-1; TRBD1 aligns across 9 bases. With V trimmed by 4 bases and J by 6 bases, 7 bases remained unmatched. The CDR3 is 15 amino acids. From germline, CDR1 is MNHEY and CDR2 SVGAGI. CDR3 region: CASSSSGQGINEQFF. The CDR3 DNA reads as TGTGCCAGCAGTTCCTCGGGACAGGGCATCAATGAGCAGTTCTTC.